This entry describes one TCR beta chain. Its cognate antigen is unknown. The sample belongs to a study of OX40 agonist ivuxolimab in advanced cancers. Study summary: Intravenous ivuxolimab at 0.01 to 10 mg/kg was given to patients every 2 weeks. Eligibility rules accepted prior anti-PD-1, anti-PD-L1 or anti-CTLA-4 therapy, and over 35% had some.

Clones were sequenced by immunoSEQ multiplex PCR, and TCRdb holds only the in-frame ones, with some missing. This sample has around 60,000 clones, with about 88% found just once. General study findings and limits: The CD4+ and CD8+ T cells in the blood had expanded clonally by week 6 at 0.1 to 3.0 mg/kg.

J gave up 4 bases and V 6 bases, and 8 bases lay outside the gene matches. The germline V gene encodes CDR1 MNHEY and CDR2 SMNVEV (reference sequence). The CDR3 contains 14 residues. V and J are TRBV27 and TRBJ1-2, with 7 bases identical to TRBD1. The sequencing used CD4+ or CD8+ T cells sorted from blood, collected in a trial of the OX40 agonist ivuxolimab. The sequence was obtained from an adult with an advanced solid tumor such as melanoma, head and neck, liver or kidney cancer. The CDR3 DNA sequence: TGTGCCAGCAGACAGGGGAGTGACGGCTATGGCTACACCTTC. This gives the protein CASRQGSDGYGYTF.